This T cell receptor beta chain emerged from a study of cytotoxic CD8 clonotypes in ibrutinib-treated CLL (dated by TCRdb to about 2021). General notes on the study: In this cohort, 15 or so patients were treatment-naive and roughly 10 were relapsed/refractory, while about 18 had unmutated IGHV. On average, each sample yielded 255,043 productive templates and over 90,000 productive rearrangements. Samples at response were collected after a median of about 13 months of treatment, with a range of about 6 to 36 months. Longitudinal samples were obtainable from about 30% of the 86 participants in the trial. Partial responses were observed in about 25 patients and complete responses in 2; after a median follow-up of roughly 62 months, remission was maintained in 14 patients and progression was observed in 12. Every sample from remission and from progressive disease was obtained while the patients were still on ibrutinib. Cryopreserved peripheral blood mononuclear cells were collected before treatment, at response, and at either disease progression or sustained remission. Points the paper makes about the study in general: At ibrutinib response clonality went up, during sustained remission it held steady, and at progression it dropped back toward baseline. Public clonotypes were found to be uncommon and were observed to contract or remain stable during treatment; the increase in clonality was shown to reflect expansion of private clonotypes at ibrutinib response. Sustained-remission and progressing patients did not have matched sampling times, and lymph node repertoires were not examined. Baseline clonality was found to be higher than that of age-matched healthy donors and was strongly correlated with circulating CD8+ T-cell counts.

On a MiSeq, deep resolution sequencing aimed for a depth between 1 in 1 million and 1 in 200,000 T cells, with each clonotype covered around 9.2x on average. TCR beta libraries were generated with the immunoSEQ hsTCRB Kit. The paper's processing steps were these. ImmunoSEQ Data Assistant and ImmunoSEQ Analyzer were used for data analysis, and V, D and J genes were assigned according to IMGT definitions. Clonality, with values ranging from 0 to 1, was calculated as one minus the normalized Shannon entropy of productive rearrangement frequencies. Public clonotype analysis was restricted to overrepresented clonotypes comprising at least 0.05% of each patient's repertoire. Fewer than 15 repertoires from age-matched healthy donors, obtained from immuneACCESS, served as clonality controls. TCRdb took this table from immuneACCESS and kept in-frame rearrangements with V and J called. Such tables lack part of the clones; where checked against another copy, unresolved V genes explain under half of the gap, and the rest is unexplained. The V and J calls and clone size are taken from that table; D and trimming were inferred from the DNA. The sample data list fewer than 300,000 clones, and 65% to 85% of these were observed just once. The top ten constitute 5.6% of the sample.

Comment on this clone: Its recognized antigen is unknown. Per-base quality was not reported, and no clone a single base away is much larger than it.

This specimen's time point label, interpreted: progressive disease on ibrutinib. For TCR beta library preparation, about 2 micrograms of genomic DNA were isolated from cryopreserved PBMCs. High-throughput TCR beta sequencing was performed on longitudinal blood samples from CLL patients receiving ibrutinib monotherapy. The patients were enrolled in a single-center, open-label phase 2 trial of ibrutinib monotherapy. The clonotype was recovered from a human donor with chronic lymphocytic leukemia. The sequencing here drew on PBMCs, taken at disease progression, from a patient treated with ibrutinib.

The DNA sequence is as follows: TGCGCCAGCAGCCAAAGCCTTCCCTCACTAGTCACTATTCCCGGGGAGCTGTTTTTT. Translated, this gives CASSQSLPSLVTIPGELFF. In this chain, TRBV4-3 is recombined with TRBJ2-2; a tentative D match to TRBD2 spans 5 bases. Via the germline V gene, CDR1 is LGHNA and CDR2 YSLEER. The CDR3 runs 19 residues from the cysteine to the phenylalanine. The kept DNA is CDR3 alone, 57 bases in frame from the first base. Cut back by 2 bases and 6 bases, the V and J ends lie 25 bases apart.